These 21 T cell receptor beta chains were sequenced from one sample in a study of T cells expressing NK-cell markers. Reprocessing the 5' RACE reads, TCRdb reports a single entry for every CDR3 protein and omits DNA. This table lists under 600,000 distinct CDR3 sequences. Sequencing used blood T cells: a sorted CD56 or NKG2C T cell subset, CD4+ or CD8+ T cells, or bulk PBMC T cells (not recorded which). The source of these receptors is a woman in her fifties or sixties in good health.

The V gene is TRBV4-1, the J gene TRBJ2-1; TCRdb calls TRBD2, which cannot be checked without DNA. This CDR3 region has 15 residues. CDR1 is MGHRA and CDR2 is YSYEKL in the germline V gene. CDR3 loop: CASSQGIAGRNEQFF.

The gene calls are TRBV2 and TRBJ2-3; the D call of TRBD2 rests on TCRdb alone, since no DNA is present to check it. Germline V gives CDR1 SNHLY, CDR2 FYNNEI. This CDR3 is 15 amino acids long. This chain's CDR3 is CASTKRLAGRDTQYF.

The chain links TRBV24-1 to TRBJ2-3; TCRdb proposes TRBD1, but this gene call is untestable without DNA. Looked up from germline, CDR1 is KGHDR and CDR2 is SFDVKD. There are 14 residues in the CDR3. CDR3: CATSDLAPPYTQYF.

CDR3 loop: CASSSGGPGRTNYGYTF. The gene calls are TRBV6-5 and TRBJ1-2; the D gene TCRdb calls, TRBD1, cannot be checked with no DNA. Germline CDR1 MNHEY, CDR2 SVGAGI. The CDR3 has 17 amino acids.

V is TRBV10-3 and J is TRBJ1-3; TCRdb designates TRBD1, a call that cannot be tested without DNA. The germline V gene encodes CDR1 ENHRY and CDR2 SYGVKD. This CDR3 spans 19 amino acids. CDR3 protein: CAISEPETGRVYSGNTIYF.

The V call is TRBV5-1, the J call TRBJ2-1. The CDR3 runs to 15 residues. The germline V gene has CDR1 SGHRS and CDR2 YFSETQ. The CDR3 loop reads CASSPSSAGGNEQFF. Supplemented by reference TRBV5-1 and TRBJ2-1, the full variable domain reads KAGVTQTPRYLIKTRGQQVTLSCSPISGHRSVSWYQQTPGQGLQFLFEYFSETQRNKGNFPGRFSGRQFSNSRSEMNVSTLELGDSALYLCASSPSSAGGNEQFFGPGTRLTVL.

The chain recombines TRBV10-3 with TRBJ2-3; TCRdb lists TRBD2, though no DNA is available to test this call. Germline values: CDR1 ENHRY, CDR2 SYGVKD. This CDR3 spans 17 amino acids. This chain's CDR3 is CAISLAGGSTSTDTQYF.

V is TRBV27 and J is TRBJ2-7; checking the TCRdb D call of TRBD1 is not possible without DNA. CDR1 is MNHEY, CDR2 SMNVEV, per germline (reference sequence). This CDR3 region has 15 residues. The CDR3 sequence: CASSPSGTASYEQYF.

The chain couples TRBV9 to TRBJ2-2. The CDR3 has 14 residues. Looked up from germline, CDR1 is SGDLS and CDR2 is YYNGEE. CDR3 loop: CASSPQIHTGELFF. Full variable domain (remainder filled in from reference TRBV9 and TRBJ2-2): DSGVTQTPKHLITATGQRVTLRCSPRSGDLSVYWYQQSLDQGLQFLIQYYNGEERAKGNILERFSAQQFPDLHSELNLSSLELGDSALYFCASSPQIHTGELFFGEGSRLTVL.

This rearrangement joins TRBV14 to TRBJ2-7. The germline CDR1 and CDR2 sequences are SGHDN and FVKESK. The CDR3 covers 14 residues. CDR3: CASSQGWDSYEQYF. Based on the CDR3 plus reference TRBV14 and TRBJ2-7, the full variable domain is EAGVTQFPSHSVIEKGQTVTLRCDPISGHDNLYWYRRVMGKEIKFLLHFVKESKQDESGMPNNRFLAERTGGTYSTLKVQPAELEDSGVYFCASSQGWDSYEQYFGPGTRLTVT.

The gene calls are TRBV3-1 and TRBJ2-3; absent DNA, TCRdb's TRBD2 call cannot be checked. The germline CDR1 and CDR2 sequences are LGHDT and YNNKEL (reference sequence). The CDR3 is 16 amino acids. This CDR3 reads CASSQIPSQAYDTQYF.

The gene calls are TRBV3-1 and TRBJ1-2. The V gene's germline CDR1 is LGHDT and CDR2 YNNKEL (reference sequence). CDR3 length: 12 residues. CDR3 loop: CASSQEMVGYTF.

V gene TRBV10-3 combines with J gene TRBJ2-2. The CDR3 is made up of 14 amino acids. Per the germline V gene, CDR1 is ENHRY and CDR2 is SYGVKD. The CDR3 reads CAINQESGTGELFF.

This chain uses TRBV6-5 with TRBJ1-1; TCRdb's D gene call, TRBD1, goes unchecked for lack of DNA. The germline CDR1 and CDR2 sequences are MNHEY and SVGAGI. This CDR3 has 14 amino acids. This CDR3 reads CASSYVGSGTEAFF.

CDR3 amino acids: CASRAPGQATLGTQYF. The V and J genes are TRBV2 and TRBJ2-3; absent DNA, TCRdb's TRBD1 call cannot be checked. Germline V gives CDR1 SNHLY, CDR2 FYNNEI. The CDR3 runs to 16 residues. Supplemented by reference TRBV2 and TRBJ2-3, the full variable domain reads EPEVTQTPSHQVTQMGQEVILRCVPISNHLYFYWYRQILGQKVEFLVSFYNNEISEKSEIFDDQFSVERPDGSNFTLKIRSTKLEDSAMYFCASRAPGQATLGTQYFGPGTRLTVL.

CDR3 loop: CASSQGEVGDPYEQYF. The chain uses TRBV4-1 and TRBJ2-7. The CDR3 has 16 amino acids. CDR1 and CDR2 from the germline V gene are MGHRA and YSYEKL.

This CDR3 is CASKASTGEYEQYF. The J gene is TRBJ2-7, the V gene TRBV19; with no DNA, the TCRdb D assignment of TRBD2 cannot be verified. The CDR3 has 14 residues. The V gene's germline CDR1 is LNHDA and CDR2 SQIVND (reference sequence).

The genes are TRBV7-3 and TRBJ2-3; TCRdb selects TRBD1, and the lack of DNA leaves this call unchecked. Germline loops: CDR1 SGHTA, CDR2 FQGTGA. This CDR3 comprises 14 residues. The CDR3 sequence: CASSPRGGADTQYF.

The V call is TRBV20-1, the J call TRBJ2-1; absent DNA, TCRdb's TRBD2 call cannot be checked. This CDR3 spans 13 amino acids. Germline CDR1 and CDR2: DFQATT and SNEGSKA (reference sequence). The CDR3 region is CSDPSPIYNEQFF.

This sequence joins TRBV25-1 and TRBJ2-5; TCRdb's D call, TRBD2, is unchecked because there is no DNA. The CDR3 runs to 15 residues. Looked up from germline, CDR1 is MGHDK and CDR2 is SYGVNS. CDR3 loop: CASSEYGEGRKTQYF.

The V and J genes are TRBV12-3 or TRBV12-4 and TRBJ1-4; the TCRdb D gene call, TRBD1, has no DNA to confirm it. The CDR3 is 17 amino acids. CDR3 loop: CASSLWTGGSFAEKLFF.